These 10 T cell receptor beta chains were sequenced from one sample in a study of blood T cell repertoires in COVID-19. Measured with immunoSEQ multiplex PCR; TCRdb has only the in-frame clones, and not every one. The sample lists 330,000 or so clones; roughly 87% were seen once. Sequencing input: PBMCs or T cells enriched from blood (not recorded which). Receptor source: a woman aged 30 to 39 who had recovered from COVID-19.

V usage is TRBV5-1 and J usage is TRBJ2-1; 11 bases line up with TRBD2. The V segment lost 2 bases and the J segment 6 bases; nucleotides outside the gene matches: 7. This CDR3 comprises 16 residues. The germline gives CDR1 SGHRS, CDR2 YFSETQ. As DNA, the CDR3 is TGCGCCAGCAGCTTCGAACTAGCGGGAGAGGTCAATGAGCAGTTCTTC. Translating gives CASSFELAGEVNEQFF.

The V gene is TRBV5-1, the J gene TRBJ1-6, with D possibly TRBD1 on 6 matching bases. V gave up 0 bases and J gave up 7 bases, with 8 bases separating them. The CDR3 runs 14 residues. Germline CDR1 reads SGHRS; CDR2 reads YFSETQ. The CDR3 sequence: CASSLAGVNSPLHF. The CDR3 DNA is TGCGCCAGCAGCTTGGCAGGGGTCAATTCACCCCTCCACTTT.

The chain recombines TRBV5-4 with TRBJ2-2, with D hard to call. Trimming cost V 3 bases and J 1 base, with 16 bases left between them. The CDR3 spans 17 residues. Germline values: CDR1 SGHNT, CDR2 YYREEE (reference sequence). CDR3 nucleotides: TGTGCCAGCAGCTCGCCGGGTTTGCCGAAGAACACCGGGGAGCTGTTTTTT. Protein: CASSSPGLPKNTGELFF. Together with reference TRBV5-4 and TRBJ2-2, the CDR3 gives the full variable domain: ETGVTQSPTHLIKTRGQQVTLRCSSQSGHNTVSWYQQALGQGPQFIFQYYREEENGRGNFPPRFSGLQFPNYSSELNVNALELDDSALYLCASSSPGLPKNTGELFFGEGSRLTVL.

The chain combines TRBV28 with TRBJ1-5; 9 bases agree with TRBD1. The CDR3 extends over 16 amino acids. Germline CDR1 is MDHEN and CDR2 is SYDVKM. The V and J ends lost 5 bases and 1 base, in that order; junction bases with no gene match: 6. This CDR3 reads CASSPPGTGSNQPQHF. DNA for the CDR3: TGTGCCAGCAGTCCCCCCGGGACAGGGAGCAATCAGCCCCAGCATTTT.

The rearrangement links TRBV9 to TRBJ2-3; 12 bases align to TRBD1. The CDR3 spans 15 residues. With 3 bases clipped from V and 5 bases from J, the junction kept 4 bases outside the gene matches. Per the germline V gene, CDR1 is SGDLS and CDR2 is YYNGEE. The CDR3 DNA sequence: TGTGCCAGCAGCGCTGGGACAGGGGGCATAGATACGCAGTATTTT. Protein: CASSAGTGGIDTQYF.

This clone was recorded only once. The chain couples TRBV7-9 to TRBJ2-1, with 9 bases that match TRBD2. Germline trimming cut 1 base from V and 7 bases from J; bases unmatched to any gene: 8. The CDR3 runs to 16 residues. Germline V gene data show CDR1 as SEHNR and CDR2 as FQNEAQ (reference sequence). The CDR3 nucleotides read TGTGCCAGCAGCTTAGGGGCTGGACTAGCGATTAATGAGCAGTTCTTC. This encodes CASSLGAGLAINEQFF.

This clone was detected a few times. This chain connects TRBV11-1 to TRBJ1-2, with 9 bases that match TRBD1. The CDR3 spans 15 residues. Germline CDR1 is SGHAT and CDR2 is FQDESV (reference sequence). The junction had 9 bases not matched to a gene; V was cut back by 3 bases and J by 7 bases. The CDR3 DNA follows: TGTGCCAGCAGCTTCGACCCGGGACAGGGTACTGGCTACACCTTC. This codes for CASSFDPGQGTGYTF.

This sequence joins TRBV6-5 and TRBJ2-1; 12 bases line up with TRBD2. CDR1 and CDR2 (germline): MNHEY, SVGAGI. The trim removed 6 bases at V and 6 bases at J, leaving 3 bases unmatched. The CDR3 spans 14 residues. The CDR3 spells CASSSTSGGNEQFF. CDR3 DNA sequence: TGTGCCAGCAGCTCGACTAGCGGGGGCAATGAGCAGTTCTTC.

The rearrangement uses TRBV24-1 and TRBJ1-5, with a tentative D call TRBD1 (6 bases). The ends were cut back, 4 bases at V and 4 bases at J, with 19 bases in the middle. This CDR3 is 17 amino acids long. The germline CDR1 and CDR2 sequences are KGHDR and SFDVKD. CDR3 nucleotide sequence: TGTGCCACCAGTGAGGGGTCGGGGGGCCTGGCAAATCAGCCCCAGCATTTT. It yields the protein CATSEGSGGLANQPQHF.

The rearrangement uses TRBV18 and TRBJ2-7; 11 positions agree with TRBD1. The CDR3 runs 15 residues. The ends lost 3 bases at V and 6 bases at J; junction bases unmatched: 7. The germline V gene encodes CDR1 KGHSH and CDR2 LQKENI. CDR3 coding DNA: TGTGCCAGCTCACCCCGGACAGGGGGCGAGTTCGAGCAGTACTTC. Translating gives CASSPRTGGEFEQYF.